Described below is a single TCR beta chain sequence and its context. The repertoire was sequenced with immunoSEQ multiplex PCR; TCRdb's copy has only in-frame clones and lacks some. This sample carries about 100,000 clones, around 95% of them seen once, and the ten largest clones take 0.22%. The data stem from a study of technical replicates of blood from a few donors. The length of the CDR3 is 13 residues. CDR1 is SNHLY, CDR2 FYNNEI, per germline. V gave up 7 bases and J gave up 4 bases, with 11 bases separating them. Sequenced sample: T cells isolated from PBMCs. The chain links TRBV2 to TRBJ1-3, with a possible D match to TRBD1 (6 bases). The receptor comes from a human donor in good health. CDR3 in DNA: TGTGCCAGCATGTCAGGGGTGGGAAACACCATATATTTT. This translates into CASMSGVGNTIYF.